This record looks at one TCR beta chain sequence and its context. TCRdb reanalyzed the PCR reads via MiXCR. The sample includes approximately 82,000 clones, roughly an eighth seen only once; the top ten take roughly 9.6%. Before thyroid surgery, none of the patients had received any treatment. The data belong to a study of metastatic and nonmetastatic thyroid tumors. Germline assignment: CDR1 DFQATT and CDR2 SNEGSKA (reference sequence). The CDR3 is 13 amino acids. Trimming took off 3 bases at V and 6 bases at J, with 15 bases between the two ends. The rearrangement joins TRBV20-1 to TRBJ2-7; no reliable D call. The clonotype was recovered from a female donor with papillary thyroid cancer or a benign thyroid nodule (not recorded which). Some clones in this sample may be carry-over from other donors' samples. The sequenced material came from tumor tissue. For the CDR3, the DNA is TGCAGTGCTAGTCCTATGGTACTGTCCGAGCAGTACTTC. It yields the protein CSASPMVLSEQYF.